These T cell receptor beta chains were read from a single sample in a study of shared clonotypes between healthy human individuals. Using immunoSEQ multiplex PCR, the repertoire was profiled, and TCRdb retains in-frame clones only, with some absent. Here the sample spans fewer than 700,000 clones, roughly 96% being singletons. Material: naive CD8+ T cells sorted from blood. The receptors derive from a woman in her twenties or thirties in good health. Each CDR3 is given with its conserved first and last residue. The order of the fields is D gene, V gene, J gene, CDR3 protein. D genes are given only for firm matches.

d_gene: -
v_gene: TRBV27
j_gene: TRBJ2-1
CDR3aa: CASSLLGGSYNEQFF

d_gene: -
v_gene: TRBV27
j_gene: TRBJ1-5
CDR3aa: CASSPSNQPQHF

d_gene: -
v_gene: TRBV5-4
j_gene: TRBJ2-7
CDR3aa: CASSPTSSSYEQYF

d_gene: TRBD1
v_gene: TRBV9
j_gene: TRBJ1-3
CDR3aa: CASSRSVPTTGGSSGNTIYF

d_gene: -
v_gene: TRBV28
j_gene: TRBJ2-7
CDR3aa: CASTRPGFGEQYF

d_gene: TRBD2
v_gene: TRBV14
j_gene: TRBJ2-3
CDR3aa: CASSTPSGRPTDTQYF

d_gene: -
v_gene: TRBV2
j_gene: TRBJ1-5
CDR3aa: CASSEGAGLSSNQPQHF

d_gene: -
v_gene: TRBV27
j_gene: TRBJ1-4
CDR3aa: CASSLRPNLAGEKLFF

d_gene: -
v_gene: TRBV5-4
j_gene: TRBJ1-2
CDR3aa: CASTATRDPFGYTF

d_gene: TRBD2
v_gene: TRBV7-2
j_gene: TRBJ2-7
CDR3aa: CASSSLAGGLLSYEQYF

d_gene: TRBD1
v_gene: TRBV15
j_gene: TRBJ2-7
CDR3aa: CATSRDWGQSYEQYF

d_gene: -
v_gene: TRBV6-5
j_gene: TRBJ2-7
CDR3aa: CASGPTYEQYF

d_gene: TRBD2
v_gene: TRBV14
j_gene: TRBJ2-7
CDR3aa: CASSPGTSGRGKNEQYF

d_gene: -
v_gene: TRBV9
j_gene: TRBJ2-5
CDR3aa: CASSGPRTAEQYF

d_gene: -
v_gene: TRBV4-1
j_gene: TRBJ2-7
CDR3aa: CASSPVPSSYEQYF

d_gene: TRBD1
v_gene: TRBV7-6
j_gene: TRBJ1-4
CDR3aa: CASSLAERGTANEKLFF

d_gene: TRBD1
v_gene: TRBV6-4
j_gene: TRBJ1-5
CDR3aa: CASSDPGQGKVCNQPQHF

d_gene: TRBD2
v_gene: TRBV15
j_gene: TRBJ2-1
CDR3aa: CATSRGLDLAGGTNEQFF

d_gene: -
v_gene: TRBV29-1
j_gene: TRBJ2-1
CDR3aa: CSVEDIGVGNNEQFF

d_gene: TRBD1
v_gene: TRBV27
j_gene: TRBJ2-7
CDR3aa: CASSFSPPDRGHEQYF

d_gene: TRBD2
v_gene: TRBV7-9
j_gene: TRBJ2-7
CDR3aa: CASSLALAGVWSYEQYF

d_gene: -
v_gene: TRBV11-2
j_gene: TRBJ2-3
CDR3aa: CASSFEGGPSTDTQYF

d_gene: TRBD2
v_gene: TRBV2
j_gene: TRBJ2-7
CDR3aa: CASSEDGTSGRAREQYF

d_gene: TRBD2
v_gene: TRBV19
j_gene: TRBJ2-3
CDR3aa: CASSIVLAGEEDTQYF

d_gene: TRBD1
v_gene: TRBV29-1
j_gene: TRBJ1-2
CDR3aa: CSVYLDRGYGYTF

d_gene: TRBD2
v_gene: TRBV11-2
j_gene: TRBJ2-7
CDR3aa: CASSLAGSTYEQYF

d_gene: -
v_gene: TRBV28
j_gene: TRBJ2-7
CDR3aa: CASRHVSGAGGTRPGEQYF

d_gene: -
v_gene: TRBV11-1
j_gene: TRBJ2-7
CDR3aa: CASSLGGHLSYEQYF

d_gene: TRBD1
v_gene: TRBV10-2
j_gene: TRBJ2-7
CDR3aa: CATMTGGSYEQYF

d_gene: TRBD1
v_gene: TRBV27
j_gene: TRBJ1-5
CDR3aa: CASSYTGGHQPQHF

d_gene: -
v_gene: TRBV28
j_gene: TRBJ2-3
CDR3aa: CASSTTKPSLGGLTDTQYF

d_gene: TRBD2
v_gene: TRBV6-5
j_gene: TRBJ2-5
CDR3aa: CASSGTRLQETQYF

d_gene: -
v_gene: TRBV11-3
j_gene: TRBJ2-7
CDR3aa: CASSLDSSGHLYF

d_gene: -
v_gene: TRBV5-5
j_gene: TRBJ2-7
CDR3aa: CASSLADSSYEQYF

d_gene: TRBD2
v_gene: TRBV28
j_gene: TRBJ2-3
CDR3aa: CASSLLASGIADTQYF

d_gene: -
v_gene: TRBV7-9
j_gene: TRBJ2-6
CDR3aa: CASSSLIGSGANVLTF

d_gene: -
v_gene: TRBV14
j_gene: TRBJ1-1
CDR3aa: CASSQTREVQAFF

d_gene: TRBD2
v_gene: TRBV7-8
j_gene: TRBJ2-1
CDR3aa: CASSLGLAAYNEQFF

d_gene: -
v_gene: TRBV6-5
j_gene: TRBJ2-1
CDR3aa: CASSYSIGDLVGEQFF

d_gene: -
v_gene: TRBV19
j_gene: TRBJ2-7
CDR3aa: CASSIVASGSYEQYF

d_gene: -
v_gene: TRBV10-3
j_gene: TRBJ2-7
CDR3aa: CAIRENSKYEQYF

d_gene: -
v_gene: TRBV2
j_gene: TRBJ1-1
CDR3aa: CASRGFEAFF

d_gene: TRBD2
v_gene: TRBV2
j_gene: TRBJ2-1
CDR3aa: CASIPSGEGSTWEFF

d_gene: -
v_gene: TRBV11-2
j_gene: TRBJ2-1
CDR3aa: CASSLRGLGSSYNEQFF

d_gene: -
v_gene: TRBV28
j_gene: TRBJ2-7
CDR3aa: CASSLGRAAYEQYF

d_gene: TRBD2
v_gene: TRBV4-2
j_gene: TRBJ2-3
CDR3aa: CASSQQRELADTQYF

d_gene: TRBD1
v_gene: TRBV4-1
j_gene: TRBJ1-3
CDR3aa: CASSQETGVSGNTIYF

d_gene: -
v_gene: TRBV27
j_gene: TRBJ1-5
CDR3aa: CASSLSGRSQPQHF

d_gene: -
v_gene: TRBV2
j_gene: TRBJ2-6
CDR3aa: CASSNDPGPVSGANVLTF

d_gene: -
v_gene: TRBV7-9
j_gene: TRBJ1-4
CDR3aa: CASSLYVGGTNEKLFF

d_gene: -
v_gene: TRBV15
j_gene: TRBJ2-7
CDR3aa: CATSRSRGRETEQYF

d_gene: -
v_gene: TRBV6-1
j_gene: TRBJ2-7
CDR3aa: CASSEQVLNYEQYF